The clone carrying this T cell receptor (beta chain) was detected many times. Its target is not known. The sample comes from a study of regulatory T cells in long-lasting Graves disease. Per germline, CDR1 MDHEN and CDR2 SYDVKM. Deletions cut 6 bases from V and 7 bases from J, with 21 bases between. The length of the CDR3 is 15 residues. General study results and limits: Those with persistent Graves' had less TCR diversity than newly diagnosed patients.

Building of the TCR beta libraries involved iRepertoire HTBI primers and Arm-PCR of CDR3 regions. TCRdb ran MiXCR on the multiplex PCR reads and lists one entry per CDR3 protein. The table records 600,000 to 650,000 distinct CDR3 sequences, under 20% of them present only once. Time point in this sample: newly diagnosed GD, antithyroid drugs for less than 3 months. RNA from PBMCs was the source of the TCR library. These data were also filed under a second study, of T cells in Graves' hyperthyroidism and ophthalmopathy. From that report: RT-PCR in the first round (using the HTBI primer set) targeted the TCR CDR3.

This clonotype was obtained from a woman aged 25-40 years with Graves disease. Here the sequenced sample was peripheral blood mononuclear cells (PBMCs), taken at new diagnosis, from a patient treated with antithyroid drugs. The rearrangement joins TRBV28 to TRBJ1-2, with D possibly matching TRBD1 (5 bases). CDR3 amino acids: CASRIPGHRSTGYTF. DNA of the CDR3: TGTGCCAGCAGGATCCCGGGGCACCGTTCAACTGGCTACACCTTC.